The rows below give T cell receptor beta chains drawn from one sample of a study of blood T cell repertoires in COVID-19. Clones were read by immunoSEQ multiplex PCR, and TCRdb kept only the in-frame ones, dropping some. The sample lists around 430,000 clones, approximately 90% occurring once. Sequenced input: PBMCs or T cells enriched from blood (not recorded which). All receptors derive from a woman in her forties or fifties who had recovered from COVID-19. CDR3s include the opening cysteine and the closing phenylalanine or tryptophan. D genes are given only for firm matches. The size entry is marked missing in some rows and otherwise reads once, few, many or a size class.

D gene | J gene | clone size | V gene | CDR3 DNA | CDR3 protein
- | TRBJ2-1 | - | TRBV3-1/TRBV3-2 | TGTGCCAGCAGCCAAGAGAGTAGGGGAGGTGAGCAGTTCTTC | CASSQESRGGEQFF
TRBD2 | TRBJ2-3 | - | TRBV7-9 | TGTGCCAGCAGCTTACCTAGCGGCTTCACAGATACGCAGTATTTT | CASSLPSGFTDTQYF
- | TRBJ1-1 | - | TRBV11-2 | TGTGCCAGCAGCTCACAGGGAGAGGACGCTGAAGCTTTCTTT | CASSSQGEDAEAFF
TRBD1 | TRBJ1-1 | few | TRBV7-2 | TGTGCCAGCAGCTCGGGAGTGGGTTCGACAGGGCGGACTGAAGCTTTCTTT | CASSSGVGSTGRTEAFF
TRBD1 | TRBJ2-5 | - | TRBV6-5 | TGTGCCAGCAGAATCGTGGACAGGGGGCAAGAGACCCAGTACTTC | CASRIVDRGQETQYF
- | TRBJ2-5 | few | TRBV28 | TGTGCCAGCAGTTTTGGGCGGGGCGGGACCCAGTACTTC | CASSFGRGGTQYF
- | TRBJ1-4 | - | TRBV7-2 | TGTGCCAGCAGCTTAGATATTAATGAAAAACTGTTTTTT | CASSLDINEKLFF
TRBD1 | TRBJ2-7 | - | TRBV12-5 | TGTGCTAGTGCCTTTGCAGGGGGCTCCTACGAGCAGTACTTC | CASAFAGGSYEQYF
- | TRBJ1-6 | - | TRBV18 | TGTGCCAGCTCACCGTCTCCGCCGGGTGCGCCCCTCCACTTT | CASSPSPPGAPLHF
- | TRBJ1-1 | - | TRBV12-5 | TGTGCTAGTGGTTTGGGGGCCTTGAACACTGAAGCTTTCTTT | CASGLGALNTEAFF
- | TRBJ2-3 | once | TRBV29-1 | TGCAGCGTTGCCGGGGCGGGGGCCCGCACAGATACGCAGTATTTT | CSVAGAGARTDTQYF
TRBD1 | TRBJ1-1 | - | TRBV4-1 | TGCGCCAGCAGCCAACCCGGGACAGGGTCTACTGAAGCTTTCTTT | CASSQPGTGSTEAFF
TRBD1 | TRBJ1-1 | few | TRBV6-2/TRBV6-3 | TGTGCCAGCAGTTTTGGAGCAGGGGGCACTGAAGCTTTCTTT | CASSFGAGGTEAFF
- | TRBJ1-4 | - | TRBV30 | TGTGCCTGGAGTCACACAGGCGCTCCTAATGAAAAACTGTTTTTT | CAWSHTGAPNEKLFF
- | TRBJ1-3 | - | TRBV7-9 | TGTGCCAGCAGACCAGCGGAAGCCTCTGGAAACACCATATATTTT | CASRPAEASGNTIYF
- | TRBJ1-2 | few | TRBV7-2 | TGTGCCAGCAGCTTAGTCGGGGGGGAAGGTTACACCTTC | CASSLVGGEGYTF
- | TRBJ2-7 | - | TRBV12-3/TRBV12-4 | TGTGCCAGCCGCCTGACCGGGACCTACGAGCAGTACTTC | CASRLTGTYEQYF
- | TRBJ1-4 | - | TRBV5-1 | TGCGCCAGCAGCTTAGTGAGCGGAAACGAAAAACTGTTTTTT | CASSLVSGNEKLFF
TRBD1 | TRBJ1-2 | - | TRBV7-9 | TGTGCCAGCAGCCGCGGGACAGGGGGTGGCTACACCTTC | CASSRGTGGGYTF
- | TRBJ1-2 | - | TRBV10-3 | TGTGCCATCAGTGGCGGGTCAAATAACTATGGCTACACCTTC | CAISGGSNNYGYTF
TRBD1 | TRBJ2-2 | - | TRBV6-2/TRBV6-3 | TGTGCCAGCAGTTACTCGACCCGGGACAGAAACACCGGGGAGCTGTTTTTT | CASSYSTRDRNTGELFF
- | TRBJ2-1 | - | TRBV7-9 | TGTGCCAGCAGCCGACAGCCCCGTGAGCAGTTCTTC | CASSRQPREQFF